This T cell receptor beta chain came from a study of cytomegalovirus exposure and HLA in healthy donors. Study-level background: There were roughly 120 million unique TCR beta sequences, drawn from about 179 million T cells, in an earlier analysis. General observations from the study: Fewer N-insertions than the roughly 630-donor mean were reportedly shown by an Asian-associated ancestry cluster in a later analysis.

The donors comprised healthy bone marrow donors. Concerning this clone: The antigen is not known.

The PCR was carried out with 60 Vbeta primers and 13 Jbeta primers. Sequencing was performed with immunoSEQ multiplex PCR; in TCRdb, only in-frame clones are kept and a portion is missing. The sample has under 150,000 clones; around three quarters are singletons. The germline CDR1 and CDR2 sequences are SGHDT and YYEEEE. The CDR3 length is 16 residues. Between the trimmed V and J ends, which lost 0 bases and 5 bases, there was a span of 17 bases. This chain links TRBV5-6 with TRBJ2-5, with D possibly being TRBD2 (5 bases). This sequence was found in a woman between 40 and 55 years old in good health and CMV-seronegative. Sample: PBMCs. CDR3 residues: CASSLVPPGGGETQYF. In DNA form, the CDR3 reads TGTGCCAGCAGCTTGGTCCCGCCCGGTGGCGGGGAGACCCAGTACTTC.